The clone carrying this T cell receptor (beta chain) was counted once. The antigen is unknown. The source of the sample is a study of T cell responses to AZD1222 COVID-19 vaccine. The protocol was immunoSEQ multiplex PCR, while the TCRdb copy is restricted to in-frame clones and leaves out a portion. The repertoire has 55,000 to 75,000 clones, 60% to 85% of them found once; the top ten carry approximately 23%. Study results and caveats: Increases in Spike-specific TCR breadth and depth were seen after two AZD1222 doses. Epitopes outside B.1.351 and B.1.1.7 mutated regions reportedly drew nearly half of spike TCRs. Donors were chiefly white British, with a greater number of females, and clonal diversity was perhaps underestimated. Only 5 to 7 AZD1222 recipients tested seropositive at baseline.

Germline CDR1 is DFQATT and CDR2 is SNEGSKA (reference sequence). Trimming took off 7 bases at V and 0 bases at J, with 10 bases between the two ends. CDR3 length: 12 residues. V usage is TRBV20-1 and J usage is TRBJ2-7; D not resolved. The source material was peripheral blood, sampled on day 0 of MenACWY control vaccination. The sequence was collected from an adult in good health. The CDR3 nucleotides are TGCAGTGTTACTGAATACTCCTACGAGCAGTACTTC. It translates to CSVTEYSYEQYF.